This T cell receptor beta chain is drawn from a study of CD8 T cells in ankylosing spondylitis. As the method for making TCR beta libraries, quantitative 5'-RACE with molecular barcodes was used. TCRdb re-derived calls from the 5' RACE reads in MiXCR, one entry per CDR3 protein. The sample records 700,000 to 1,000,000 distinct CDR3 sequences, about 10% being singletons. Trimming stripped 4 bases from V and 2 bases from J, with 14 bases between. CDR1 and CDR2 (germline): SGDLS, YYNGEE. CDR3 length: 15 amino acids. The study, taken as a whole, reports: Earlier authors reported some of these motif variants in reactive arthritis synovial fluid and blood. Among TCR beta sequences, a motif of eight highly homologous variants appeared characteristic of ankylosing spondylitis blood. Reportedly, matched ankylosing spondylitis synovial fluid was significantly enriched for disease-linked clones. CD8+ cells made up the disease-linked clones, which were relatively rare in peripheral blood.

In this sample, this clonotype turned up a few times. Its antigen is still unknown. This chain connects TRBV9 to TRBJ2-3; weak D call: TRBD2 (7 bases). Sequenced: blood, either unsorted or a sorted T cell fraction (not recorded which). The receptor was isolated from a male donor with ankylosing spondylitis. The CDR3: CASSPSAGHTDTQYF. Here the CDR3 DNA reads TGTGCCAGCAGCCCCTCAGCGGGACACACAGATACGCAGTATTTT.